This TCR beta chain is from a study of cytomegalovirus exposure and HLA in healthy donors. Broader study findings: Upon later analysis, HLA-associated TCR beta chains proved more clonally expanded than other, equally common chains.

The primer mix had 60 Vbeta and 13 Jbeta primers. The assay was immunoSEQ multiplex PCR, and TCRdb's table has in-frame clones only and misses some. Of about 230,000 clones listed, around four fifths are singletons. Of note for this clone: The antigen remains undetermined.

Trimming stripped 6 bases from V and 1 base from J, with 10 bases between. Germline V gene sequence: CDR1 ENHRY, CDR2 SYGVKD. This CDR3 contains 14 residues. The clonotype comes from a woman aged 40 to 55 in good health and CMV-seronegative. V gene TRBV10-3 combines with J gene TRBJ2-1; possibly TRBD1 for D (6 bases). Specimen: PBMCs. The DNA of the CDR3 is TGTGCCATCAGCGGGACACCATCCTACAATGAGCAGTTCTTC. This encodes CAISGTPSYNEQFF.